The rows below give T cell receptor beta chains drawn from one sample of a study of monozygotic twins with inflammatory bowel disease. TCRdb re-called the 5' RACE reads; one entry per CDR3 protein, DNA not given. The sample has tens of thousands of distinct CDR3 sequences. The sample was blood. The receptors derive from a human donor with ulcerative colitis or Crohn's disease, or a healthy co-twin of an affected twin (not recorded which). The CDR3 runs from the conserved cysteine through the conserved F or W.

>15|TRBJ1-5|TRBV7-8
CASSLSSHSNQPQHF
>15|TRBJ2-3|TRBV29-1
CSVEVLRGGTDTQYF
>13|TRBJ2-3|TRBV29-1
CSVDFMSPDTQYF
>16|TRBJ2-7|TRBV10-3
CAISDPRTGDSYEQYF
>11|TRBJ1-3|TRBV7-2
CASSFRNTIYF
>12|TRBJ1-2|TRBV6-2/TRBV6-3
CASSYAGFGYTF
>16|TRBJ2-5|TRBV7-2
CASSISGLAVRETQYF
>13|TRBJ2-2|TRBV12-3/TRBV12-4
CASSFMVAGELFF
>13|TRBJ2-7|TRBV2
CASSGDTTWEQYF
>15|TRBJ1-1|TRBV19
CASRANRVANTEAFF
>14|TRBJ2-7|TRBV7-2
CASIPGTGSYEQYF
>14|TRBJ2-2|TRBV4-3
CASSQQQGTGELFF
>17|TRBJ2-1|TRBV11-2
CASNPGTSGGRYNEQFF
>14|TRBJ2-5|TRBV7-6
CASSPSGKKETQYF
>16|TRBJ2-1|TRBV10-3
CAISESLAGGGGEQFF
>15|TRBJ2-7|TRBV7-2
CASSTAGTVSYEQYF
>14|TRBJ1-2|TRBV12-3/TRBV12-4
CASRNPGQVEGYTF
>15|TRBJ1-6|TRBV12-3/TRBV12-4
CASSPPALGGSPLHF
>14|TRBJ1-5|TRBV6-6
CASTFHEGNQPQHF
>14|TRBJ1-2|TRBV5-5
CASSLVGSDYGYTF
>18|TRBJ2-7|TRBV28
CASSFSSRWGTVTYEQYF
>13|TRBJ2-1|TRBV29-1
CSVSGQGAGEQFF
>15|TRBJ1-1|TRBV5-1
CASSFDQGFSTEAFF
>16|TRBJ2-7|TRBV12-3/TRBV12-4
CASSDAGTVSSYEQYF
>12|TRBJ1-2|TRBV29-1
CSVDQGDYGYTF
>14|TRBJ1-1|TRBV5-6
CASSLGQINTEAFF
>12|TRBJ1-5|TRBV12-3/TRBV12-4
CASSPEGQPQHF
>15|TRBJ2-3|TRBV28
CASSPKGFYTDTQYF
>15|TRBJ2-1|TRBV5-1
CASSLAGQSYNEQFF
>14|TRBJ1-5|TRBV5-6
CASSLPGAGQPQHF
>15|TRBJ2-4|TRBV20-1
CSASDVNSGKNIQYF
>14|TRBJ1-6|TRBV24-1
CATSDGTGSSPLHF
>15|TRBJ2-1|TRBV20-1
CSARRGYNSYNEQFF
>15|TRBJ1-4|TRBV18
CASSPPNGQNEKLFF